One sample yielded the 18 T cell receptor beta chains listed below, sequenced in a study of T cells after yellow fever vaccination. Each CDR3 protein gets one entry after TCRdb re-called the 5' RACE reads with MiXCR. The table has about 580,000 distinct CDR3 sequences, approximately 16% seen once. Sequencing was performed on PBMCs, taken around 5 days after the first yellow fever vaccination. These receptor sequences come from a man between 18 and 29 years old who received the YFV17D yellow fever vaccine.

This clonotype has a handful of counts. The rearrangement joins TRBV28 to TRBJ2-2; D is possibly TRBD2 (6 bases). Germline-derived CDR1 and CDR2 are MDHEN and SYDVKM. Trimming took off 8 bases at V and 4 bases at J, with 17 bases between the two ends. The CDR3 loop spans 15 amino acids. The CDR3 sequence is CASGGTPSLTGELFF. The CDR3 nucleotides are TGTGCCAGCGGGGGGACGCCCAGCCTCACCGGGGAGCTGTTTTTT.

This clonotype was found many times. The chain is built from TRBV15 and TRBJ1-5; no clear D. CDR1 is LNHNV, CDR2 YYDKDF, per germline (reference sequence). The CDR3 runs to 12 residues. V was pared by 0 bases and J by 7 bases, with 4 bases between. Written as DNA, the CDR3 is TGTGCCACCAGCAGAGACGGACAGCCCCAGCATTTT. Its protein product is CATSRDGQPQHF.

This clonotype was counted only a few times. The gene calls are TRBV5-1 and TRBJ2-4, with D maybe TRBD1 (6 bases). Germline values: CDR1 SGHRS, CDR2 YFSETQ. V lost 4 bases and J 8 bases, leaving 16 bases between the germline ends. The CDR3 has 14 residues. The CDR3 is CASSQRDNLDIQYF. As DNA, the CDR3 is TGCGCCAGCAGCCAACGGGACAATCTCGACATTCAGTACTTC. The full variable domain, completed using reference TRBV5-1 and TRBJ2-4, is KAGVTQTPRYLIKTRGQQVTLSCSPISGHRSVSWYQQTPGQGLQFLFEYFSETQRNKGNFPGRFSGRQFSNSRSEMNVSTLELGDSALYLCASSQRDNLDIQYFGAGTRLSVL.

This chain connects TRBV5-6 to TRBJ2-7; no definite D call. In germline, CDR1 is SGHDT, CDR2 YYEEEE. This CDR3 has 11 residues. V was clipped by 1 base and J by 5 bases, with 4 bases between them. CDR3 sequence (DNA): TGTGCCAGCAGCTTGTACCACGAGCAGTACTTC. Translation: CASSLYHEQYF.

There are a few counts of this clonotype. The rearrangement joins TRBV5-1 to TRBJ2-7; TRBD1 might be the D (6 bases). The V and J ends lost 0 bases and 1 base respectively, with 8 bases between them. CDR3 length equals 14 residues. Germline V gene sequence: CDR1 SGHRS, CDR2 YFSETQ. The CDR3: CASSLVGQSYEQYF. Written as DNA, the CDR3 is TGCGCCAGCAGCTTGGTTGGACAGTCCTACGAGCAGTACTTC.

This clonotype was recorded many times. This chain connects TRBV6-5 to TRBJ2-1, with 9 bases fitting TRBD1. The CDR3 is 14 residues long. Germline CDR1 and CDR2: MNHEY and SVGAGI. Unmatched junction bases numbered 3, after V lost 2 bases and J lost 7 bases. The CDR3 region is CASSYRTGANEQFF. The CDR3 region has the DNA TGTGCCAGCAGTTACCGGACAGGGGCGAATGAGCAGTTCTTC.

The chain is built from TRBV19 and TRBJ1-1, with a tentative D call TRBD1 (6 bases). Germline V gene data show CDR1 as LNHDA and CDR2 as SQIVND (reference sequence). V was clipped by 1 base and J by 5 bases, with 14 bases between them. The CDR3 totals 15 residues. The CDR3 reads CASSIASGAGTEAFF. CDR3 bases: TGTGCCAGTAGTATAGCGTCGGGGGCGGGTACTGAAGCTTTCTTT.

The genes are TRBV11-2 and TRBJ1-2; D remains unclear. The V end was cut by 6 bases, the J end by 2 bases, with 13 bases between. The CDR3 is 14 residues long. CDR1 and CDR2 from the germline V gene are SGHAT and FQNNGV. The CDR3 region has the DNA TGTGCCAGCAGGTTCCGTAGGGAAAACTATGGCTACACCTTC. It codes for CASRFRRENYGYTF.

This clonotype was observed at least ten times. The chain joins TRBV18 to TRBJ2-1; 9 nucleotides line up with TRBD1. The CDR3 spans 13 residues. The ends lost 6 bases at V and 6 bases at J; junction bases unmatched: 3. The germline gives CDR1 KGHSH, CDR2 LQKENI. The CDR3 reads CASSQTGGNEQFF. CDR3 DNA: TGTGCCAGCTCCCAGACAGGGGGCAATGAGCAGTTCTTC.

This clonotype was recorded a few times. This chain connects TRBV11-2 to TRBJ2-1, with 9 bases fitting TRBD2. The CDR3 runs 15 residues. Germline V gives CDR1 SGHAT, CDR2 FQNNGV. V shed 1 base and J 12 bases; nucleotides not matched to a gene: 10. In nucleotides, the CDR3 is TGTGCCAGCAGCTTAGGGGTTAGCGGGGGATCTGTGCAGTTCTTC. It encodes CASSLGVSGGSVQFF.

This clonotype has a handful of counts. The chain recombines TRBV7-2 with TRBJ2-7, with D unclear. Germline CDR1 and CDR2: SGHTA and FQGNSA. The V and J ends lost 1 base and 7 bases respectively, with 11 bases between them. The CDR3 is 13 residues long. CDR3: CASSLGFLREQYV. CDR3 sequence (DNA): TGTGCCAGCAGCTTAGGGTTTCTAAGGGAGCAGTACGTC.

This clonotype was detected only a few times. CDR3 nucleotides: TGTGCCAGCAGCTTCCCGGCAGGAGGCAATCAGCCCCAGCATTTT. Residues: CASSFPAGGNQPQHF. V gene TRBV7-2 combines with J gene TRBJ1-5; no reliable D call. Germline CDR1 SGHTA, CDR2 FQGNSA. There are 15 residues in the CDR3. Trimming removed 3 bases from V and 2 bases from J, with 11 bases in between.

V is TRBV15 and J is TRBJ2-3; D call uncertain. Germline values: CDR1 LNHNV, CDR2 YYDKDF (reference sequence). V was clipped by 0 bases and J by 4 bases, with 11 bases between them. This CDR3 has 15 residues. In DNA form, the CDR3 reads TGTGCCACCAGCAGAGATTGGTCGGCTTCAGATACGCAGTATTTT. Translated: CATSRDWSASDTQYF.

This clonotype was counted a few times. The chain combines TRBV30 with TRBJ2-7; 7 bases are a match to TRBD2. V trimming: 5 bases; J trimming: 6 bases; junction bases outside the gene matches: 7. Germline V gives CDR1 GTSNPN, CDR2 SVGIG (reference sequence). The CDR3 extends over 12 amino acids. The CDR3 nucleotides are TGTGCCTGGGCGGGAGCCGGCGGCGAGCAGTACTTC. It specifies CAWAGAGGEQYF. Full variable domain (rest looked up from reference TRBV30 and TRBJ2-7): SQTIHQWPATLVQPVGSPLSLECTVEGTSNPNLYWYRQAAGRGLQLLFYSVGIGQISSEVPQNLSASRPQDRQFILSSKKLLLSDSGFYLCAWAGAGGEQYFGPGTRLTVT.

CDR3 sequence reads: CASSRRRVGGGPNPYNEQFF. In nucleotides, the CDR3 is TGTGCCAGCAGCCGCCGCCGCGTCGGCGGGGGGCCAAACCCCTACAATGAGCAGTTCTTC. The rearrangement links TRBV11-2 to TRBJ2-1; 8 bases fit TRBD2. Per germline, CDR1 SGHAT and CDR2 FQNNGV. The junction had 20 bases not matched to a gene; V was cut back by 5 bases and J by 2 bases. This CDR3 region has 20 residues.

Here the CDR3 DNA reads TGTGCCATCAGGTCAGGGAGGGATCAGCCCCAGCATTTT. It specifies CAIRSGRDQPQHF. The chain employs TRBV10-3 and TRBJ1-5, with D perhaps matching TRBD1 (5 bases). This CDR3 has 13 residues. The V gene lost 6 bases and the J gene lost 5 bases, with 11 bases spanning the gap. The V gene's germline CDR1 is ENHRY and CDR2 SYGVKD.

Remarks on this clonotype: A much larger clone is a single base away; this may be a read error. The chain joins TRBV9 to TRBJ2-3; weak D call: TRBD1 (5 bases). CDR1 SGDLS and CDR2 YYNGEE come from the germline V gene. Trimming shortened V by 4 bases and J by 2 bases, and 11 bases separated the two germline ends. The CDR3 totals 14 residues. As DNA, the CDR3 is TGTGCCAGCAGCCCCCGACAGATCACAGATACGCAGTATTTT. It yields the protein CASSPRQITDTQYF.

This clonotype was observed at least ten times. J is TRBJ2-3 and V is TRBV12-3 or TRBV12-4; TRBD1 matches at 8 bases. V trimming: 5 bases; J trimming: 1 base; junction bases outside the gene matches: 5. The CDR3 runs to 15 residues. CDR3 sequence: CASSRTGGRTDTQYF. CDR3 bases: TGTGCCAGCAGTAGAACAGGGGGACGCACAGATACGCAGTATTTT.